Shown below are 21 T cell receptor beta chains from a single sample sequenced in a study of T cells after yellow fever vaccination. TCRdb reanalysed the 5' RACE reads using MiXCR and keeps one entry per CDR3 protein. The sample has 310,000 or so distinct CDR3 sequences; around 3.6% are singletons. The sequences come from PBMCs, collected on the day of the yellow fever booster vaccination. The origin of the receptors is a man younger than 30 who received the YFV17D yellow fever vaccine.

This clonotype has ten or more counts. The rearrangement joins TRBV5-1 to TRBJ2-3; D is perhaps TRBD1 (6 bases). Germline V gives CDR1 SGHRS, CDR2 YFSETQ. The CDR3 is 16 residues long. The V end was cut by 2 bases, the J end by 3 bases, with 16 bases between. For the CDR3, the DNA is TGCGCCAGCAGCTTAGGGACAAACCGGTGGACAGATACGCAGTATTTT. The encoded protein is CASSLGTNRWTDTQYF.

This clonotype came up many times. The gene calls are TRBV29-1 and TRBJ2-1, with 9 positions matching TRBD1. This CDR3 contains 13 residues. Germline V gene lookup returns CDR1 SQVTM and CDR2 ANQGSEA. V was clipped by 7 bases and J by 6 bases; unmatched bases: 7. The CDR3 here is CSAETDRGNEQFF. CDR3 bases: TGCAGCGCCGAAACGGACAGGGGCAATGAGCAGTTCTTC.

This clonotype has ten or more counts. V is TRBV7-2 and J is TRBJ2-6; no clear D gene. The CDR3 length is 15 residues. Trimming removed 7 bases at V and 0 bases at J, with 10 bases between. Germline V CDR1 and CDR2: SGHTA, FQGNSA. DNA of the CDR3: TGTGCCAGCACTTATTCTGTCTCTGGGGCCAACGTCCTGACTTTC. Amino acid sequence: CASTYSVSGANVLTF.

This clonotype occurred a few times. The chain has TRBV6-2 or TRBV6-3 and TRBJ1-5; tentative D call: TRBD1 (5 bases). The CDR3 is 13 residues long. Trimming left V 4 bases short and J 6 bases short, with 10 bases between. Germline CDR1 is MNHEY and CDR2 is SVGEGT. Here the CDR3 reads CASSWEGSQPQHF. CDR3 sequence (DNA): TGTGCCAGCAGTTGGGAGGGGAGTCAGCCCCAGCATTTT.

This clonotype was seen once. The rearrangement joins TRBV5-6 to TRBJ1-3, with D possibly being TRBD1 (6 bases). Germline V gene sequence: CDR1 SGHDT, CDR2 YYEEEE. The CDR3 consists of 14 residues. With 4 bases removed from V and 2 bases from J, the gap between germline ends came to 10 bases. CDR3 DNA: TGTGCCAGCAGCATGGGGGCCCCTGGAAACACCATATATTTT. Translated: CASSMGAPGNTIYF.

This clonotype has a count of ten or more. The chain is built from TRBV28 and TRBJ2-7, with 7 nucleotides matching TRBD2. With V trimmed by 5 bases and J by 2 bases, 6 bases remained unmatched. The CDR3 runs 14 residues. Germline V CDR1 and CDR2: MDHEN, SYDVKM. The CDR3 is CASSLPGGAYEQYV. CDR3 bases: TGTGCCAGCAGTCTCCCTGGGGGGGCCTACGAGCAGTACGTC.

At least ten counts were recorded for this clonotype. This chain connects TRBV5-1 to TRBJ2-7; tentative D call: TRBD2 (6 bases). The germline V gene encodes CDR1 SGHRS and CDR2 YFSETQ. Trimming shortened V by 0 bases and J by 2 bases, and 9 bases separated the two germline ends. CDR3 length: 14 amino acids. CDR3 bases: TGCGCCAGCAGCTTGGGATGGGGGGCCTACGAGCAGTACTTC. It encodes CASSLGWGAYEQYF.

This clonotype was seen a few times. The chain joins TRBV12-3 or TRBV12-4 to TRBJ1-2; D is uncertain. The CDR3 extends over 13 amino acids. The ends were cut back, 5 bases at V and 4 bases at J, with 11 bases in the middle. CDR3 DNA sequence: TGTGCCAGCAGTCACCGGGCCCTCTATGGCTACACCTTC. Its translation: CASSHRALYGYTF.

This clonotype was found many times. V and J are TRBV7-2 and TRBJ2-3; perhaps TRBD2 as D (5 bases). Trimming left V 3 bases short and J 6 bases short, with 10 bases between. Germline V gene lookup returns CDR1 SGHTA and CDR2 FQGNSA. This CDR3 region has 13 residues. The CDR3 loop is CASSFLPGDTQYF. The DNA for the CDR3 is TGTGCCAGCAGCTTCCTCCCGGGGGATACGCAGTATTTT.

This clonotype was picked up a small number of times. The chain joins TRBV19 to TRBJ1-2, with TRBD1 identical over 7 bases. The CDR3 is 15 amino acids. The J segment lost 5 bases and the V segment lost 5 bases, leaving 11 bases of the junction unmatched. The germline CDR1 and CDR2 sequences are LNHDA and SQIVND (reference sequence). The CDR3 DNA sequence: TGTGCCAGTAGTCCGGACAGGCAGGGGCTATATGGCTACACCTTC. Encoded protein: CASSPDRQGLYGYTF.

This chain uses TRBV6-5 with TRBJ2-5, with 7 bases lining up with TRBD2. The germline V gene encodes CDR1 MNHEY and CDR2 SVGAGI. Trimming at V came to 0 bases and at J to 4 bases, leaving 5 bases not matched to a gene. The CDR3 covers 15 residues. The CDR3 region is CASSYSGGELETQYF. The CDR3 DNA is TGTGCCAGCAGTTACTCGGGGGGGGAACTAGAGACCCAGTACTTC.

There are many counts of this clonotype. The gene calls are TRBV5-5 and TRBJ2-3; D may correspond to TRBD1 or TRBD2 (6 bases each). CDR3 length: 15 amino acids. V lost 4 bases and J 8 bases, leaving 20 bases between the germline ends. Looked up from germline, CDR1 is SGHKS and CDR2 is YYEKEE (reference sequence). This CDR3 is CASSGQGRQGFTQYF. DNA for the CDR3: TGTGCCAGCAGCGGCCAGGGGAGGCAGGGGTTTACGCAGTATTTT. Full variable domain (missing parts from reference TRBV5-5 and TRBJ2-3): DAGVTQSPTHLIKTRGQQVTLRCSPISGHKSVSWYQQVLGQGPQFIFQYYEKEERGRGNFPDRFSARQFPNYSSELNVNALLLGDSALYLCASSGQGRQGFTQYFGPGTRLTVL.

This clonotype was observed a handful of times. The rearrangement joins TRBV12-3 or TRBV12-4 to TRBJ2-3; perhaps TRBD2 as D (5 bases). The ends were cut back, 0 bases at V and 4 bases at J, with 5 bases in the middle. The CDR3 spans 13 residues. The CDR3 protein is CASSLALADTQYF. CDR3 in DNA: TGTGCCAGCAGTTTAGCACTAGCAGATACGCAGTATTTT.

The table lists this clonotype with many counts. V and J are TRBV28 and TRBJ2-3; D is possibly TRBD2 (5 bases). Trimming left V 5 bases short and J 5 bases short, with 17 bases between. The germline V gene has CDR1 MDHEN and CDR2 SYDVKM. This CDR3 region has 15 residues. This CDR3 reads CASSLDRGSQDTQYF. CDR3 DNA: TGTGCCAGCAGTCTCGACCGAGGGTCACAAGATACGCAGTATTTT.

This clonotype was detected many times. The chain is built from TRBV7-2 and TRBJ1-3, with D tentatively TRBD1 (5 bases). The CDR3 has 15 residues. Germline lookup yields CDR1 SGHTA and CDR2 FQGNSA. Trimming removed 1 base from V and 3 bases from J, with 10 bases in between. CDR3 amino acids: CASSLERGLGNTIYF. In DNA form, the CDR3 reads TGTGCCAGCAGCTTAGAACGGGGCCTTGGAAACACCATATATTTT.

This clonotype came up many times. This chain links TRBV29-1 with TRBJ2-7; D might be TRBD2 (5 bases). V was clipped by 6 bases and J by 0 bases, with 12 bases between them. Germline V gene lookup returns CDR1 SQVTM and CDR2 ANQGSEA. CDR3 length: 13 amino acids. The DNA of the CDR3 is TGCAGCGTGGAAACGGGAAGCTCCTACGAGCAGTACTTC. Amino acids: CSVETGSSYEQYF.

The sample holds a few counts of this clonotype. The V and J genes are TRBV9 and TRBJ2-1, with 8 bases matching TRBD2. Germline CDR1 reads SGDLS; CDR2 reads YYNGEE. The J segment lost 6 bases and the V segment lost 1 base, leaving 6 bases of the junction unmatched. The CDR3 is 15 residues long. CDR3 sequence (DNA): TGTGCCAGCAGCGTAACGGGGGGGCCTGGCAATGAGCAGTTCTTC. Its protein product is CASSVTGGPGNEQFF. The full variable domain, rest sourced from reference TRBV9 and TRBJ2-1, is DSGVTQTPKHLITATGQRVTLRCSPRSGDLSVYWYQQSLDQGLQFLIQYYNGEERAKGNILERFSAQQFPDLHSELNLSSLELGDSALYFCASSVTGGPGNEQFFGPGTRLTVL.

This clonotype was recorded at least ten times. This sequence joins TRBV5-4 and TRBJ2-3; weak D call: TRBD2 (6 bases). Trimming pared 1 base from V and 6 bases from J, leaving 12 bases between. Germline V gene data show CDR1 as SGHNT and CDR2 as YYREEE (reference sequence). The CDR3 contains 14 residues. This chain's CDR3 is CASSLRGGKDTQYF. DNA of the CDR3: TGTGCCAGCAGCTTGAGGGGAGGCAAGGATACGCAGTATTTT.

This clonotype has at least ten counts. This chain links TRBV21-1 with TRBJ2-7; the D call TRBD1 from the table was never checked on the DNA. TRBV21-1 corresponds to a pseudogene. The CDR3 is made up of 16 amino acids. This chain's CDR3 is CASSKSRQGKTYEQYF. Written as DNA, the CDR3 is TGTGCCAGCAGCAAAAGTAGGCAGGGGAAGACCTACGAGCAGTACTTC.

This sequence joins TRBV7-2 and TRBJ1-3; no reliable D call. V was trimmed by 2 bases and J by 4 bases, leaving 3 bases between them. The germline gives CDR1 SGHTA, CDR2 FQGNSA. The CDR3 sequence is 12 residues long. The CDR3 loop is CASSLTGNTIYF. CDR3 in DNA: TGTGCCAGCAGCTTAACGGGAAACACCATATATTTT.

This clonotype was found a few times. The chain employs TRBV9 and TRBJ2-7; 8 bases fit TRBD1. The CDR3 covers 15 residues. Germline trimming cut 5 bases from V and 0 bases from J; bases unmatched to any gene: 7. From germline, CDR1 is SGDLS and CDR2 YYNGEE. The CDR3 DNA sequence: TGTGCCAGCAGGTCCGGGACAGGCCGCTCCTACGAGCAGTACGTC. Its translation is CASRSGTGRSYEQYV.